The 10 T cell receptor beta chains reported below all come from one sample, sequenced in a study of T cell changes during pregnancy in multiple sclerosis. The data were produced by immunoSEQ multiplex PCR, yet TCRdb's version contains in-frame clones alone and is incomplete. The table includes about 51,000 clones, 93% detected once. Sequencing used peripheral blood, obtained in the second trimester of pregnancy. These TCRs come from a female donor with multiple sclerosis, enrolled in a pregnancy study.

The CDR3 nucleotides are TGTGCCAGCAGTTCCGGGACTAGCGGGACGTGGGAGCAGTACTTC. Protein product: CASSSGTSGTWEQYF. This rearrangement joins TRBV28 to TRBJ2-7; TRBD2 matches 13 bases. J was trimmed by 7 bases and V by 4 bases; bases with no gene match: 7. The germline V gene has CDR1 MDHEN and CDR2 SYDVKM. This CDR3 spans 15 amino acids.

V usage is TRBV6-6 and J usage is TRBJ1-6; 7 nucleotides line up with TRBD1. Germline V gene lookup returns CDR1 MNHNY and CDR2 SVGAGI (reference sequence). The CDR3 loop spans 16 amino acids. The V segment lost 6 bases and the J segment 7 bases; nucleotides outside the gene matches: 12. CDR3 region: CASRGNEGAKNSPLHF. The CDR3 DNA reads as TGTGCCAGCAGGGGGAACGAGGGGGCGAAGAATTCACCCCTCCACTTT.

This clone was picked up one time. The chain links TRBV9 to TRBJ2-7; 7 bases map to TRBD1. The CDR3 contains 14 residues. The germline CDR1 and CDR2 sequences are SGDLS and YYNGEE. V lost 0 bases to trimming and J lost 6 bases; unmatched junction nucleotides: 6. The CDR3 nucleotides are TGTGCCAGCAGCGTAGCGACCAGGGGGTCCGAGCAGTACTTC. It translates to CASSVATRGSEQYF.

This clone was observed a single time. The chain has TRBV6-6 and TRBJ1-1; 12 bases are shared with TRBD1. From germline, CDR1 is MNHNY and CDR2 SVGAGI (reference sequence). J was trimmed by 5 bases and V by 10 bases; bases with no gene match: 11. The CDR3 runs 15 residues. CDR3 region: CATSGTGGAGTEAFF. The CDR3 DNA follows: TGTGCCACGTCCGGGACAGGGGGCGCGGGAACTGAAGCTTTCTTT.

The sample holds one count of this clone. This chain joins TRBV7-9 and TRBJ2-3, with 7 bases identical to TRBD2. After removal of 1 base from V and 2 bases from J, the junction contained 3 bases not matched to a gene. The length of the CDR3 is 15 residues. Germline CDR1 reads SEHNR; CDR2 reads FQNEAQ (reference sequence). DNA of the CDR3: TGTGCCAGCAGCTTAGTTGGGACTATCACAGATACGCAGTATTTT. This sequence encodes CASSLVGTITDTQYF.

The rearrangement uses TRBV19 and TRBJ2-7; a possible D gene is TRBD2 (5 bases). Trimming removed 6 bases at V and 3 bases at J, with 15 bases between. The CDR3 extends over 14 amino acids. Germline V gene sequence: CDR1 LNHDA, CDR2 SQIVND (reference sequence). CDR3 in amino acids: CASSPAVWDYEQYF. The CDR3 coding sequence is TGTGCCAGTAGCCCAGCGGTTTGGGACTACGAGCAGTACTTC.

V gene TRBV19 combines with J gene TRBJ2-5; TRBD1 matches 10 bases. The CDR3 spans 15 residues. Germline V CDR1 and CDR2: LNHDA, SQIVND (reference sequence). Trimming at V came to 5 bases and at J to 5 bases, leaving 8 bases not matched to a gene. The CDR3 spells CASSPRDRGWETQYF. The DNA of the CDR3 is TGTGCCAGTAGTCCAAGGGACAGGGGATGGGAGACCCAGTACTTC.

On this clone: Mismatch with germline at one junction end may stem from a read error. The rearrangement uses TRBV4-1 and TRBJ2-4; 7 bases align to TRBD1. Germline CDR1 reads MGHRA; CDR2 reads YSYEKL. CDR3 length: 12 amino acids. CDR3 loop: CASSQETGRATF. The CDR3 region has the DNA TGCGCCAGCAGCCAGGAGACAGGGCGCGCGACCTTC.

The chain combines TRBV19 with TRBJ2-2; no firm D call. V lost 3 bases to trimming and J lost 7 bases, with 12 bases between them. The CDR3 sequence is 14 residues long. Germline CDR1 is LNHDA and CDR2 is SQIVND (reference sequence). For the CDR3, the DNA is TGTGCCAGTAGTATTCCGGGTCTTTTCGGGGAGCTGTTTTTT. This translates into CASSIPGLFGELFF. Full variable domain (rest looked up from reference TRBV19 and TRBJ2-2): DGGITQSPKYLFRKEGQNVTLSCEQNLNHDAMYWYRQDPGQGLRLIYYSQIVNDFQKGDIAEGYSVSREKKESFPLTVTSAQKNPTAFYLCASSIPGLFGELFFGEGSRLTVL.

The V call is TRBV7-9, the J call TRBJ2-3, with no clear D. Germline V gives CDR1 SEHNR, CDR2 FQNEAQ (reference sequence). The CDR3 sequence is 15 residues long. The V and J ends lost 2 bases and 0 bases respectively, with 9 bases between them. The CDR3 coding sequence is TGTGCCAGCAGCTTATATCGCGCTAGCACAGATACGCAGTATTTT. Residues: CASSLYRASTDTQYF.